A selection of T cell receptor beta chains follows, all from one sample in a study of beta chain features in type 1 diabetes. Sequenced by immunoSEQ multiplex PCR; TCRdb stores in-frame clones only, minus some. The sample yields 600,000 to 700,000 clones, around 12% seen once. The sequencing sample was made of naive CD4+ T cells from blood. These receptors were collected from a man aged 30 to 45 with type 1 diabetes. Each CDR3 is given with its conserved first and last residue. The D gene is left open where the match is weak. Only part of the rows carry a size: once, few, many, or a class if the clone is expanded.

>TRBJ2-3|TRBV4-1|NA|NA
TGCGCCAGCAGCCAAGGGAGGGCCGCAGATACGCAGTATTTT
CASSQGRAADTQYF
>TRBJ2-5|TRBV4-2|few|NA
TGTGCCAGCAGCCAAGATAGGGAGACCCAGTACTTC
CASSQDRETQYF
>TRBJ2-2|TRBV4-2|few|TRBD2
TGTGCCAGCAGCCAAGGACTAGCGGCAAACACCGGGGAGCTGTTTTTT
CASSQGLAANTGELFF
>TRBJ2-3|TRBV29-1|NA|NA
TGCAGCGTTGACCGACCCCAAGGCAGCACAGATACGCAGTATTTT
CSVDRPQGSTDTQYF
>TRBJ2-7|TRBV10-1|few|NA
TGCGCCAGCAGTCAGGGACAATCGTACGAGCAGTACTTC
CASSQGQSYEQYF
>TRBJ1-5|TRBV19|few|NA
TGTGCCAGTAGTGACAATGAGGCGCAGAGCAATCAGCCCCAGCATTTT
CASSDNEAQSNQPQHF
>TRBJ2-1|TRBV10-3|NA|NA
TGTGCCAGCAGTGAAGGTGGGGTTCGGCGGTCCTACAATGAGCAGTTCTTC
CASSEGGVRRSYNEQFF
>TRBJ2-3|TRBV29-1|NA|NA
TGCAGCGTTGTAGGGCGGAACACAGATACGCAGTATTTT
CSVVGRNTDTQYF
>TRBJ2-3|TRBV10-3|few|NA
TGTGCCATCAAAATCTCGGGGGACGGCACAGATACGCAGTATTTT
CAIKISGDGTDTQYF
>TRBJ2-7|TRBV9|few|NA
TGTGCCAGCAGCGCCCAGCCGACAGGATCCTACGAGCAGTACTTC
CASSAQPTGSYEQYF
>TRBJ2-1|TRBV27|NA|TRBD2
TGTGCCAGCAGTACCCTAGCGGGGGGGTACAATGAGCAGTTCTTC
CASSTLAGGYNEQFF
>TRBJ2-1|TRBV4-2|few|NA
TGTGCCAGCAGCCAACCGAAGGAGGGGTTGACCTACAATGAGCAGTTCTTC
CASSQPKEGLTYNEQFF
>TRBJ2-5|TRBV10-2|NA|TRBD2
TGCGCCAGCAGTGAGACGGGGGGGCCCTCTGAGACCCAGTACTTC
CASSETGGPSETQYF
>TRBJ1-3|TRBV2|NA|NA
TGTGCCAGCAGTGTAGGGCAACTACTCAAGGGGAACACCATATATTTT
CASSVGQLLKGNTIYF
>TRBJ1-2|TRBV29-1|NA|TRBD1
TGCAGCGTGGACAGGGGGGAAGGCTATGGCTACACCTTC
CSVDRGEGYGYTF
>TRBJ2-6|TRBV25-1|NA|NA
TGTGCCAGCAGTGAATCCGAGGGGCGGACTGGGGCCAACGTCCTGACTTTC
CASSESEGRTGANVLTF
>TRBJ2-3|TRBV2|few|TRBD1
TGTGCCAGCAGTGAAGCGCCCTCGGGACAGGGCCCTACAGATACGCAGTATTTT
CASSEAPSGQGPTDTQYF
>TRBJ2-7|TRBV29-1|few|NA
TGCAGCGTCATACCGGGACAATCCTACGAGCAGTACTTC
CSVIPGQSYEQYF
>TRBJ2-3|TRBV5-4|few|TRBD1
TGTGCCAGCAGCTTGAGGACAGGACTCACAGATACGCAGTATTTT
CASSLRTGLTDTQYF
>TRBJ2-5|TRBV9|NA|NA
TGTGCCAGCAGCGCAAGAGATTCGGGGACCCAGTACTTC
CASSARDSGTQYF
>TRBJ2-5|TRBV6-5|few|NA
TGTGCCAGCAGTTATTGGGGGGCTCAGCAAGAGACCCAGTACTTC
CASSYWGAQQETQYF
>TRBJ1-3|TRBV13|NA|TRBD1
TGTGCCAGCAGTCACCGGGACAGGGCTGGAAACACCATATATTTT
CASSHRDRAGNTIYF
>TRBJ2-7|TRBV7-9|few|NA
TGTGCCAGCAGCCTCCAATCAGGCGCCTCCTACGAGCAGTACTTC
CASSLQSGASYEQYF
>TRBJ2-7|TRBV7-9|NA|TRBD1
TGTGCCAGCAGCCCCCGGGACAGGGGCTCCTACGAGCAGTACTTC
CASSPRDRGSYEQYF
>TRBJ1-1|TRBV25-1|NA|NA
TGTGCCAGCAGTGAGGTGAACACTGAAGCTTTCTTT
CASSEVNTEAFF
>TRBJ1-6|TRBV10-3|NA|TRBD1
TGTGCCATCAGCCCGACAGGGAGCTCCTATAATTCACCCCTCCACTTT
CAISPTGSSYNSPLHF
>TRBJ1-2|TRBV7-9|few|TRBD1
TGTGCCAGCAGCGCAACCCGGACAGGGCACGGCTACACCTTC
CASSATRTGHGYTF
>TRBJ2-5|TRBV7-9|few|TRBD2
TGTGCCAGCAGCCGCGGGGGGCCGCCGGCAGAGACCCAGTACTTC
CASSRGGPPAETQYF
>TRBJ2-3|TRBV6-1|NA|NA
TGTGCCAGCAGGCAGGGCCGAACTAGCACAGATACGCAGTATTTT
CASRQGRTSTDTQYF
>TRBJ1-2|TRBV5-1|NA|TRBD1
TGCGCCAGCAGCCCAGACCCAGGGGGCGCAGATGGCTACACCTTC
CASSPDPGGADGYTF
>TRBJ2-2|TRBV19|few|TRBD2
TGTGCCAGTAGTATTGACCAGCGGGGCTTCAACACCGGGGAGCTGTTTTTT
CASSIDQRGFNTGELFF
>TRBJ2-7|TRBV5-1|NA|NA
TGCGCCAGCAGCTATACAGGGACTCCTCTCGAGCAGTACTTC
CASSYTGTPLEQYF
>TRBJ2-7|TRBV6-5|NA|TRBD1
TGTGCCAGCAGTCGGGACGGACAGGGGGCGGGAGAGCAGTACTTC
CASSRDGQGAGEQYF
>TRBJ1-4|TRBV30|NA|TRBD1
TGTGCCAGCAGCTTGGGACAGGGGGGAAAACTGTTTTTT
CASSLGQGGKLFF
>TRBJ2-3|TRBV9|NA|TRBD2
TGTGCCAGCAGCGTAGCACTAGCGGGGGATGGCACAGATACGCAGTATTTT
CASSVALAGDGTDTQYF